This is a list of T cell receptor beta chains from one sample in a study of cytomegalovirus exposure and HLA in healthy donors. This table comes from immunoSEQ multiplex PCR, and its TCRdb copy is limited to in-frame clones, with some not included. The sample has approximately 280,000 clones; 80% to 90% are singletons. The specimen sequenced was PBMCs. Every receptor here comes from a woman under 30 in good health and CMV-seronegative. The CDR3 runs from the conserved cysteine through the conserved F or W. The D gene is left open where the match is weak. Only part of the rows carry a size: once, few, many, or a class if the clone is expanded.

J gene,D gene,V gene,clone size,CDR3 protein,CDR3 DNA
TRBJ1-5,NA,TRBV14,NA,CASSQEERGLGNQPQHF,TGTGCCAGCAGCCAAGAAGAAAGGGGCCTTGGCAATCAGCCCCAGCATTTT
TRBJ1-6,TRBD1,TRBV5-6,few,CASSLRDRGSPLHF,TGTGCCAGCAGCTTACGGGACAGGGGGTCACCCCTCCACTTT
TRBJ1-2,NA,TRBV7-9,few,CASSLADTGYTF,TGTGCCAGCAGCTTAGCGGACACCGGCTACACCTTC
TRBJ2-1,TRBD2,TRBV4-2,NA,CASSQGGAGGQVNEQFF,TGTGCCAGCAGCCAAGGGGGAGCGGGGGGGCAGGTGAATGAGCAGTTCTTC
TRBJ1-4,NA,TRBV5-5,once,CASSLAPGGRQNEKLFF,TGTGCCAGCAGCTTGGCCCCCGGGGGACGGCAGAATGAAAAACTGTTTTTT
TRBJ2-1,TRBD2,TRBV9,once,CASSTQLTGGSSYNEQFF,TGTGCCAGCAGCACACAGTTGACGGGCGGGAGCTCCTACAATGAGCAGTTCTTC
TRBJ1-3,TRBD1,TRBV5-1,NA,CASSLRTGDTIYF,TGCGCCAGCAGCCTCCGGACAGGAGACACCATATATTTT
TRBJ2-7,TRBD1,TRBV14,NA,CASSQGTGVSYEQYF,TGTGCCAGCAGCCAGGGGACAGGGGTTTCCTACGAGCAGTACTTC
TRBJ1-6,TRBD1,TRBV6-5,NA,CASSRRRDRDSPLHF,TGTGCCAGCAGTCGCCGGAGGGACAGGGATTCACCCCTCCACTTT
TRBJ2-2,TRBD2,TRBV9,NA,CASSETSGGAGRVTGELFF,TGTGCCAGCAGCGAGACTAGCGGGGGGGCCGGAAGGGTAACCGGGGAGCTGTTTTTT
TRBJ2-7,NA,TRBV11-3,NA,CASSSITQTDYEQYF,TGTGCCAGCAGCTCCATCACTCAGACTGACTACGAGCAGTACTTC
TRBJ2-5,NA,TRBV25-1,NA,CASGGWQGGETQYF,TGTGCCAGCGGGGGGTGGCAGGGAGGTGAGACCCAGTACTTC
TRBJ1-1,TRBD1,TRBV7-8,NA,CASSWDGTGGLAFF,TGTGCCAGCAGCTGGGACGGGACAGGGGGATTGGCTTTCTTT
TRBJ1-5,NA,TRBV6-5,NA,CASRIQEYSNQPQHF,TGTGCCAGCAGAATACAGGAGTATAGCAATCAGCCCCAGCATTTT
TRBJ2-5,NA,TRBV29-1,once,CSVETGKETQYF,TGCAGCGTTGAGACGGGGAAGGAGACCCAGTACTTC
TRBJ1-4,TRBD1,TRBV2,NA,CAGGQGATNEKLFF,TGTGCCGGAGGACAGGGGGCAACTAATGAAAAACTGTTTTTT
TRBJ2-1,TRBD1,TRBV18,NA,CASSPLQGDEQFF,TGTGCCAGCTCACCTCTACAGGGGGATGAGCAGTTCTTC
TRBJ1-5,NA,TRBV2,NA,CASSVAAGNQPQHF,TGTGCCAGCAGTGTCGCGGCAGGGAATCAGCCCCAGCATTTT
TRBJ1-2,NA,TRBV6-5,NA,CASSSDRYSGGYTF,TGTGCCAGCAGTTCAGACCGTTACTCAGGTGGCTACACCTTC
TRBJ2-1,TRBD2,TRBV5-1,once,CASSRGGTFYNEQFF,TGCGCCAGCAGCCGCGGGGGAACTTTCTACAATGAGCAGTTCTTC
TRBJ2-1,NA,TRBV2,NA,CASSWDTEQFF,TGTGCCAGCAGTTGGGACACTGAGCAGTTCTTC
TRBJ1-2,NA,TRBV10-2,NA,CASSELRRDSNYGYTF,TGCGCCAGCAGTGAGCTACGGCGGGATTCTAACTATGGCTACACCTTC
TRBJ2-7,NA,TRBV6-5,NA,CASSPRPGVLEQYF,TGTGCCAGCAGTCCTAGACCGGGGGTTCTTGAGCAGTACTTC
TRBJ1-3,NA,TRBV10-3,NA,CAINAGVTGNTIYF,TGTGCCATCAACGCTGGAGTCACTGGAAACACCATATATTTT
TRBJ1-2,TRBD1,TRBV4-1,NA,CASSQPPLTGSGGYTF,TGCGCCAGCAGCCAGCCTCCGCTGACAGGGTCCGGTGGCTACACCTTC
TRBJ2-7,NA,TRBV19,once,CASSIMTESYEQYF,TGTGCCAGTAGTATTATGACAGAATCCTACGAGCAGTACTTC
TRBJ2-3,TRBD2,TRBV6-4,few,CASSLAGGATDTQYF,TGTGCCAGCAGTCTAGCGGGGGGAGCCACAGATACGCAGTATTTT
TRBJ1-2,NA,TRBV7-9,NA,CASGLTESYTF,TGTGCCAGCGGACTGACTGAAAGCTACACCTTC
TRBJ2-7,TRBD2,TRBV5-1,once,CASSLVAGAYEQYF,TGCGCCAGCAGCTTGGTTGCGGGGGCCTACGAGCAGTACTTC
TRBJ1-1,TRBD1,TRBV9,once,CASSASGTDTEAFF,TGTGCCAGCAGCGCCTCCGGGACAGACACTGAAGCTTTCTTT